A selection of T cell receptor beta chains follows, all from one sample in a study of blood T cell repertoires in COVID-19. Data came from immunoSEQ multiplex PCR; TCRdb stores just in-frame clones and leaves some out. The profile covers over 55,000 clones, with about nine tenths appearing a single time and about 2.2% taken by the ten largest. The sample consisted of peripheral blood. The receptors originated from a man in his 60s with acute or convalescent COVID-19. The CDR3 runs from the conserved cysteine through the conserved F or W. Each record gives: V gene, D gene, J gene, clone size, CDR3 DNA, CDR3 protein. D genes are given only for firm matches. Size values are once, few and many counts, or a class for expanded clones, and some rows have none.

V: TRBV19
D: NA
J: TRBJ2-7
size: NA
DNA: TGTGCCAGTAGTATGCTAGGGCCAGGGGAGCAGTACTTC
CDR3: CASSMLGPGEQYF

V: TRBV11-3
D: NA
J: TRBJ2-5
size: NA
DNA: TGTGCCAGCAGCGCAGGGGTTCAAGAGACCCAGTACTTC
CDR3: CASSAGVQETQYF

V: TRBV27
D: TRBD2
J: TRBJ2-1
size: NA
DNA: TGTGCCAGCAGTTTATCGACTAGCGGGAAATATAGTGAGCAGTTCTTC
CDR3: CASSLSTSGKYSEQFF

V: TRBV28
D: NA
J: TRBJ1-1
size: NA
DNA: TGTGCCAGCAGTTTACGGGGGGGTAAAGCTTTCTTT
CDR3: CASSLRGGKAFF

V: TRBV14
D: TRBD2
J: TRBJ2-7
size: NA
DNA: TGTGCCAGCAGCCTTGGGACTAGCGGCCCCTACGAGCAGTACTTC
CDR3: CASSLGTSGPYEQYF

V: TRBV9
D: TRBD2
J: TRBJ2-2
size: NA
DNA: TGTGCCAGCAGCGTAGCCCTTAGGGGAGGGACCGGGGAGCTGTTTTTT
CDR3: CASSVALRGGTGELFF

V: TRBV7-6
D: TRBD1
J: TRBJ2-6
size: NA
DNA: TGTGCCAGCAGCTCTGCCCGAGGACAGGGCCTCTCTGGGGCCAACGTCCTGACTTTC
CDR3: CASSSARGQGLSGANVLTF

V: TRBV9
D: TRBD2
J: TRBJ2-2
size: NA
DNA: TGTGCCAGCAGCGATAGCGGGAGACCCAGCACCGGGGAGCTGTTTTTT
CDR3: CASSDSGRPSTGELFF

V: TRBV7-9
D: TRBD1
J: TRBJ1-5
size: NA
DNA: TGTGCCAGCAGCTACGGACAGGGGGCAGTACAGCCCCAGCATTTT
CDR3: CASSYGQGAVQPQHF

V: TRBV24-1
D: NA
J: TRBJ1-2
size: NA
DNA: TGTGCCACCAGTGCAACAGCATATAACTATGGCTACACCTTC
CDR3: CATSATAYNYGYTF

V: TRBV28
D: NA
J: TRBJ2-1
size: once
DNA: TGTGCCAGCTCCCCCGCGCGGGCAATGAGTCAGTTCTTC
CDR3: CASSPARAMSQFF

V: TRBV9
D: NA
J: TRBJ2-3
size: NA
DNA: TGTGCCAGCAGCGTATCGGGGGGCTACACAGATACGCAGTATTTT
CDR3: CASSVSGGYTDTQYF

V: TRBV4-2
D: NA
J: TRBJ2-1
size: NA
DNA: TGTGCCAGCAGCCAAGGGGTGGGGACTCATAATGAGCAGTTCTTC
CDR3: CASSQGVGTHNEQFF

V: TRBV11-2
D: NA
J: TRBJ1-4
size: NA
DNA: TGTGCCAGCAGCCCACGGGGAAGGCTCAATGAAAAACTGTTTTTT
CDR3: CASSPRGRLNEKLFF